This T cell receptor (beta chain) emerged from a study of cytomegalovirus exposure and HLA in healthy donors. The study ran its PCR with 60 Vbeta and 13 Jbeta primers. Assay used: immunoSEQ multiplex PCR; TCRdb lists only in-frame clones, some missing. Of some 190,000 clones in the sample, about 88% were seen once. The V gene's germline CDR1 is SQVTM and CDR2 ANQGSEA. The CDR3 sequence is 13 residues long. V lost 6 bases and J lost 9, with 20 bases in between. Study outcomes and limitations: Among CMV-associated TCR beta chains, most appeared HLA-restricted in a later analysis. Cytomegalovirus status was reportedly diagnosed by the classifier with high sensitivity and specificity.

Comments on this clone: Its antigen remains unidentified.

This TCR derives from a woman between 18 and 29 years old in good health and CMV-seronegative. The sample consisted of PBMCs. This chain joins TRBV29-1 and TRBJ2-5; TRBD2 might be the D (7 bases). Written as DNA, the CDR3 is TGCAGCGTAGGGGGGGACGGGGCCGGTGCCCAGTACTTC. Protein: CSVGGDGAGAQYF.